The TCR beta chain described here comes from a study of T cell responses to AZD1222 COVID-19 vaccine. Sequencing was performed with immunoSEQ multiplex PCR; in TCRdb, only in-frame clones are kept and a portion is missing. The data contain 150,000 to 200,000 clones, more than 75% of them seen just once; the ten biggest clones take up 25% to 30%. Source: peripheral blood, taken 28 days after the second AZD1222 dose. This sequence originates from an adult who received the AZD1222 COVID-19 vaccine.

CDR3 residues: CASSAGETQYF. The CDR3 DNA reads TGTGCCAGCAGTGCCGGGGAGACCCAGTACTTC. The J gene is TRBJ2-5, the V gene TRBV28; D gene unclear. Germline values: CDR1 MDHEN, CDR2 SYDVKM. The V end lost 5 bases, the J end lost 5 bases, and 6 bases lay between the germline ends. This CDR3 contains 11 residues.